This entry describes one T cell receptor (beta chain). What it binds is unknown. This sample is drawn from a study of monozygotic twins with cystic fibrosis. Germline V gene lookup returns CDR1 SGDLS and CDR2 YYNGEE. V was cut by 3 bases and J by 6 bases, with 11 bases left in between. The CDR3 is 13 amino acids. Using immunoSEQ multiplex PCR, the repertoire was profiled, and TCRdb retains in-frame clones only, with some absent. The table includes about 36,000 clones, over 75% detected once. Whole-study findings and limits: Clonality was generally low (median around 0.009), higher in the most severe patients. Monozygotic CF twin pairs shared significantly more nucleotide-identical clonotypes than unrelated CF individuals did. In this small cohort, shared CDR3 numbers showed no association with age, concordance or disease severity. Co-twins had the most similar V usage for 13 of 16 pairs, J for 8.

The V and J genes are TRBV9 and TRBJ2-3, with D unresolved. Sequencing was carried out using blood. This TCR derives from a girl aged 2 to 10 with cystic fibrosis. This CDR3 is CASSEGSVDTQYF. CDR3 bases: TGTGCCAGCAGCGAGGGTTCTGTCGATACGCAGTATTTT.